What follows is one TCR beta chain and its context. For TCRbeta, the library was prepared with unique molecular identifiers. Via MiXCR, TCRdb re-called the PCR reads, giving one row per CDR3 protein. This table holds approximately 430,000 distinct CDR3 sequences, 15% to 20% found once. The sample originates from a study of T-cell reconstitution after alpha-beta-depleted transplantation in children. The germline gives CDR1 GTSNPN, CDR2 SVGIG (reference sequence). Deletions cut 2 bases from V and 3 bases from J, with 8 bases between. This CDR3 has 13 residues. Sequencing used PBMCs, mostly from graft donor cells, obtained 360 days after TCRalphabeta/CD19-depleted stem cell transplant. The TCR was taken from a boy under two years old who had a stem cell transplant for Wiskott-Aldrich syndrome, so the T cells may come from the graft donor. The V and J genes are TRBV30 and TRBJ2-1; D is undetermined. The CDR3 coding sequence is TGTGCCTGGAGTTACAGCAACTACAATGAGCAGTTCTTC. Translating it yields CAWSYSNYNEQFF.